The rows below give T cell receptor beta chains drawn from one sample of a study of shared clonotypes between healthy human individuals. Assay used: immunoSEQ multiplex PCR; TCRdb lists only in-frame clones, some missing. This sample has 1,400,000 or so clones; approximately 98.5% occur once, and the top ten carry about 0.34%. Sequencing was performed on naive CD4+ T cells sorted from blood. The receptor source for this set is a man aged 30-40 years in good health. Both conserved end residues are part of each CDR3. Each record gives: J gene, D gene, V gene, clone size, CDR3 protein, CDR3 DNA. D genes are given only for firm matches. Only some rows state a clone size, as once, few, many or a class for expanded clones.

TRBJ1-5 NA TRBV10-3 NA CAISELGDAQHF TGTGCCATCAGTGAGTTGGGGGATGCCCAGCATTTT
TRBJ2-3 NA TRBV9 NA CASSDSFPDTQYF TGTGCCAGCAGCGATAGCTTTCCAGATACGCAGTATTTT
TRBJ1-5 NA TRBV2 NA CASKGVQGRQPQHF TGTGCCAGCAAGGGGGTACAGGGCCGGCAGCCCCAGCATTTT
TRBJ2-7 TRBD1 TRBV5-1 NA CASSTDRAGYEQYF TGCGCCAGCAGCACGGACAGGGCAGGCTACGAGCAGTACTTC
TRBJ2-5 TRBD2 TRBV9 NA CASSATSGFPPGETQYF TGTGCCAGCAGCGCGACTAGCGGGTTCCCTCCCGGGGAGACCCAGTACTTC
TRBJ1-2 NA TRBV28 NA CASSPRRTALGYGYTF TGTGCCAGCAGCCCTCGCAGGACGGCCCTCGGGTATGGCTACACCTTC
TRBJ2-7 NA TRBV6-1 NA CASSVVYEQYF TGTGCCAGCAGTGTCGTTTACGAGCAGTACTTC
TRBJ2-7 NA TRBV21-1 NA CASSTSIPGTTKYF TGTGCCAGCAGCACTTCAATCCCCGGGACGACGAAGTACTTC
TRBJ2-7 TRBD1 TRBV27 NA CASSLYGTGQGYEQYF TGTGCCAGCAGTTTGTACGGAACGGGACAGGGGTACGAGCAGTACTTC
TRBJ1-2 NA TRBV14 few CASSQIGANYGYTF TGTGCCAGCAGCCAGATTGGCGCTAACTATGGCTACACCTTC
TRBJ2-7 TRBD2 TRBV7-2 NA CASSVAELAGVAEQYF TGTGCCAGCAGCGTAGCTGAACTAGCGGGAGTCGCCGAGCAGTACTTC
TRBJ2-1 NA TRBV6-5 NA CASSYGPGQGEQFF TGTGCCAGCAGTTACGGGCCAGGTCAAGGTGAGCAGTTCTTC
TRBJ2-1 NA TRBV6-5 NA CASRMDWAYNEQFF TGTGCCAGCAGGATGGACTGGGCCTACAATGAGCAGTTCTTC
TRBJ2-1 TRBD1 TRBV5-5 NA CASSLGQYNEQFF TGTGCCAGCAGCCTGGGACAGTACAATGAGCAGTTCTTC
TRBJ2-7 TRBD2 TRBV28 NA CASRSGSLNGEQYF TGTGCCAGCCGCAGCGGGAGTTTAAACGGCGAGCAGTACTTC
TRBJ2-7 TRBD1 TRBV14 NA CASSRTGGRGYEQYF TGTGCCAGCAGCCGCACAGGGGGTCGGGGCTACGAGCAGTACTTC
TRBJ1-4 NA TRBV28 NA CASSSPISGPPNEKLFF TGTGCCAGCAGTTCCCCCATCTCGGGACCACCTAATGAAAAACTGTTTTTT
TRBJ2-5 NA TRBV2 once CASMEAETQYF TGTGCCAGCATGGAGGCTGAGACCCAGTACTTC
TRBJ2-2 TRBD2 TRBV2 NA CASRWEGLNTGELFF TGTGCCAGCAGGTGGGAGGGGTTGAACACCGGGGAGCTGTTTTTT
TRBJ1-4 NA TRBV7-9 NA CASSPRRGGGEKLFF TGTGCCAGCAGCCCTAGGAGAGGGGGAGGGGAAAAACTGTTTTTT